The sequence of this T cell receptor beta chain was determined in a study of T cell responses to AZD1222 COVID-19 vaccine. Assay: immunoSEQ multiplex PCR; the TCRdb copy retains only in-frame clones and omits some. The sample holds about 140,000 clones, around 90% seen once. The CDR3 is 14 amino acids. CDR1 is LGHNA, CDR2 YNFKEQ, per germline. Trimming removed 0 bases at V and 4 bases at J, with 9 bases between. The chain carries TRBV4-2 and TRBJ1-2; D possibly corresponds to TRBD1 (6 bases). This receptor was identified in an adult in good health. Sample: peripheral blood, taken on day 0 of AZD1222 vaccination. The CDR3 spells CASSQDDRSYGYTF. CDR3 sequence (DNA): TGTGCCAGCAGCCAAGATGACAGGTCCTATGGCTACACCTTC.